This T cell receptor beta chain was sequenced in a study of blood T cell repertoires in COVID-19. CDR3 length: 16 amino acids. Germline trimming cut 0 bases from V and 5 bases from J; bases unmatched to any gene: 8. Per germline, CDR1 SGHKS and CDR2 YYEKEE (reference sequence). Assay used: immunoSEQ multiplex PCR; TCRdb lists only in-frame clones, some missing. Of more than 95,000 clones in the sample, around 87% were seen once. This sequence was found in a man aged 45-65 years with acute or convalescent COVID-19. Material: peripheral blood. This sequence joins TRBV5-5 and TRBJ2-5; 9 positions agree with TRBD2. In DNA, the CDR3 is TGTGCCAGCAGCTTGGAAGGCGGGAGGGCTCGCGAGACCCAGTACTTC. As protein: CASSLEGGRARETQYF.